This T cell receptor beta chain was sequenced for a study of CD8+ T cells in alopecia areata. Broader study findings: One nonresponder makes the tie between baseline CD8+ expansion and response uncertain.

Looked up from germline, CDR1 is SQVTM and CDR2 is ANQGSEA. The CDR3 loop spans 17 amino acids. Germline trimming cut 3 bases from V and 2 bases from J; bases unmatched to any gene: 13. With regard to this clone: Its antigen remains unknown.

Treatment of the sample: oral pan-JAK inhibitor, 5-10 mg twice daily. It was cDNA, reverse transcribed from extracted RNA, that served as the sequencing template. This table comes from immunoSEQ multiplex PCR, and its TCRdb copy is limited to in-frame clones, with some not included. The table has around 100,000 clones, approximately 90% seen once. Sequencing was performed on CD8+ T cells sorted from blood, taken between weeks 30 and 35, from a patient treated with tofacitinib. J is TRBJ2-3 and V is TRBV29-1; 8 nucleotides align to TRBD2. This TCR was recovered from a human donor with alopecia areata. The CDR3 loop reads CSVEKIGVSGVTDTQYF. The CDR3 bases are TGCAGCGTTGAGAAGATTGGGGTTAGCGGGGTCACAGATACGCAGTATTTT.